Listed below are T cell receptor beta chains from one sample, sequenced in a study of blood T cell repertoires in COVID-19. The table came from immunoSEQ multiplex PCR; TCRdb's copy has only in-frame clones and leaves some out. The sample has under 250,000 clones, approximately 87% seen once. The specimen sequenced was peripheral blood. The receptors originated from a woman aged 70-85 years with active or convalescent COVID-19. CDR3s include the opening cysteine and the closing phenylalanine or tryptophan. A D gene is named only where the DNA matches it firmly. The size of a clone is reported for some rows only, either as once, few or many, or as a class for expanded clones.

abundance: .
len: 12
d_gene: .
j_gene: TRBJ2-4
v_gene: TRBV7-2
CDR3nt: TGTGCCAGCAGCCCCCAATTCAACATTCAGTACTTC
CDR3aa: CASSPQFNIQYF

abundance: .
len: 14
d_gene: .
j_gene: TRBJ1-4
v_gene: TRBV29-1
CDR3nt: TGCAGCGTGTTCTCCGGACACCACCATGAAAAACTGTTTTTT
CDR3aa: CSVFSGHHHEKLFF

abundance: .
len: 12
d_gene: .
j_gene: TRBJ1-2
v_gene: TRBV12-3/TRBV12-4
CDR3nt: TGTGCCAGCAGCTCTCATTCCAGGGTATACACCTTC
CDR3aa: CASSSHSRVYTF

abundance: once
len: 15
d_gene: TRBD2
j_gene: TRBJ2-1
v_gene: TRBV30
CDR3nt: TGTGCCTGGAGTGTACGAGCGGGAGGATTGAATGAGCAGTTCTTC
CDR3aa: CAWSVRAGGLNEQFF

abundance: .
len: 13
d_gene: .
j_gene: TRBJ2-7
v_gene: TRBV7-2
CDR3nt: TGTGCCAGCAGCTTAAGATCAGTGCCCGAGCAGTACTTC
CDR3aa: CASSLRSVPEQYF

abundance: .
len: 13
d_gene: TRBD1
j_gene: TRBJ1-6
v_gene: TRBV10-2
CDR3nt: TGCGCCAGTAACACAGGGGGAAATTCACCCCTCCACTTT
CDR3aa: CASNTGGNSPLHF

abundance: .
len: 15
d_gene: .
j_gene: TRBJ2-7
v_gene: TRBV2
CDR3nt: TGTGCCAGCAGGGCAGGTCGGACTAACCTCTACGAGCAGTACTTC
CDR3aa: CASRAGRTNLYEQYF

abundance: .
len: 13
d_gene: .
j_gene: TRBJ1-1
v_gene: TRBV9
CDR3nt: TGTGCCAGCAGCGTTCAGTTTAACACTGAAGCTTTCTTT
CDR3aa: CASSVQFNTEAFF

abundance: .
len: 14
d_gene: .
j_gene: TRBJ1-2
v_gene: TRBV7-2
CDR3nt: TGTGCCAGCAGCTTAGCGGGCAGGGGATATGGCTACACCTTC
CDR3aa: CASSLAGRGYGYTF

abundance: .
len: 16
d_gene: .
j_gene: TRBJ1-2
v_gene: TRBV3-1/TRBV3-2
CDR3nt: TGTGCCAGCAGCCAAGATAGCGGGGCTAAAAAGGGTGGCTACACCTTC
CDR3aa: CASSQDSGAKKGGYTF

abundance: .
len: 13
d_gene: .
j_gene: TRBJ1-5
v_gene: TRBV18
CDR3nt: TGTGCCAGCTCCCCACAAACGAACGGGCCCCAGCATTTT
CDR3aa: CASSPQTNGPQHF

abundance: .
len: 16
d_gene: TRBD1
j_gene: TRBJ2-5
v_gene: TRBV3-1/TRBV3-2
CDR3nt: TGTGCCAGCAGCCAGGGGGGACAGGGGGCCGGGGCGACCCAGTACTTC
CDR3aa: CASSQGGQGAGATQYF

abundance: .
len: 14
d_gene: .
j_gene: TRBJ1-1
v_gene: TRBV6-5
CDR3nt: TGTGCCAGCGCGTTGGTCAGGGGAAACACTGAAGCTTTCTTT
CDR3aa: CASALVRGNTEAFF

abundance: .
len: 14
d_gene: .
j_gene: TRBJ1-1
v_gene: TRBV7-9
CDR3nt: TGTGCCAGCAGTTCGATGTGGGGGCTCACTGAAGCTTTCTTT
CDR3aa: CASSSMWGLTEAFF

abundance: .
len: 14
d_gene: .
j_gene: TRBJ1-2
v_gene: TRBV27
CDR3nt: TGTGCCAGCAGTTCCGATTACAGGGATCACGGCTACACCTTC
CDR3aa: CASSSDYRDHGYTF

abundance: .
len: 16
d_gene: TRBD1
j_gene: TRBJ1-4
v_gene: TRBV30
CDR3nt: TGTGCCTGGAGTGCCCACAGGGGGCAGGTCGATGAAAAACTGTTTTTT
CDR3aa: CAWSAHRGQVDEKLFF

abundance: .
len: 13
d_gene: .
j_gene: TRBJ1-2
v_gene: TRBV18
CDR3nt: TGTGCCAGCTCCCCCGTGGCAGACTATGGCTACACCTTC
CDR3aa: CASSPVADYGYTF

abundance: .
len: 11
d_gene: .
j_gene: TRBJ1-5
v_gene: TRBV28
CDR3nt: TGTGCCAGCAGTTCGAGGCGGCCCCAGCATTTT
CDR3aa: CASSSRRPQHF

abundance: .
len: 14
d_gene: .
j_gene: TRBJ2-7
v_gene: TRBV2
CDR3nt: TGTGCCAGCAGTGGGAGGGAGGCCAACTACGAGCAGTACTTC
CDR3aa: CASSGREANYEQYF

abundance: .
len: 16
d_gene: .
j_gene: TRBJ1-6
v_gene: TRBV18
CDR3nt: TGTGCCAGCTCACCCTCTTTAGACAACGGTGATTCACCCCTCCACTTT
CDR3aa: CASSPSLDNGDSPLHF

abundance: .
len: 15
d_gene: .
j_gene: TRBJ2-7
v_gene: TRBV19
CDR3nt: TGTGCCAGTAGTATAAGCCAGGGTGGGACCTACGAGCAGTACTTC
CDR3aa: CASSISQGGTYEQYF

abundance: .
len: 15
d_gene: .
j_gene: TRBJ1-2
v_gene: TRBV7-9
CDR3nt: TGTGCCAGCAGCTTTGAGGCAGGGAATAACTATGGCTACACCTTC
CDR3aa: CASSFEAGNNYGYTF

abundance: .
len: 16
d_gene: TRBD1
j_gene: TRBJ1-5
v_gene: TRBV19
CDR3nt: TGTGCCAGTAGCCCCCGACAGGGGGCGTTAGAACAGCCCCAGCATTTT
CDR3aa: CASSPRQGALEQPQHF

abundance: .
len: 14
d_gene: .
j_gene: TRBJ2-2
v_gene: TRBV5-8
CDR3nt: TGTGCCAGCAGCTTTCGACAGAACACCGGGGAGCTGTTTTTT
CDR3aa: CASSFRQNTGELFF

abundance: .
len: 14
d_gene: TRBD2
j_gene: TRBJ2-2
v_gene: TRBV5-1
CDR3nt: TGCGCCAGCAGCTTGGACCCGGGGGGCGGGGAGCTGTTTTTT
CDR3aa: CASSLDPGGGELFF

abundance: .
len: 14
d_gene: .
j_gene: TRBJ1-1
v_gene: TRBV15
CDR3nt: TGTGCCACCAGCAGAGATTATCGGGACACTGAAGCTTTCTTT
CDR3aa: CATSRDYRDTEAFF

abundance: .
len: 16
d_gene: .
j_gene: TRBJ1-2
v_gene: TRBV30
CDR3nt: TGTGCCTGGAGTGTACGGGTGCGGGGGGGTTTCTATGGCTACACCTTC
CDR3aa: CAWSVRVRGGFYGYTF

abundance: .
len: 15
d_gene: .
j_gene: TRBJ1-5
v_gene: TRBV19
CDR3nt: TGTGCCAGTAGTTGGCTCCTCGGACAGAATCAGCCCCAGCATTTT
CDR3aa: CASSWLLGQNQPQHF

abundance: .
len: 11
d_gene: .
j_gene: TRBJ1-5
v_gene: TRBV19
CDR3nt: TGTGCCAGTAGCCGTTACATGACCCAGCATTTT
CDR3aa: CASSRYMTQHF

abundance: .
len: 15
d_gene: .
j_gene: TRBJ1-4
v_gene: TRBV4-1
CDR3nt: TGCGCCAGCAGCCCTCAATGGCAAGGAGATGAAAAACTGTTTTTT
CDR3aa: CASSPQWQGDEKLFF

abundance: .
len: 13
d_gene: .
j_gene: TRBJ2-1
v_gene: TRBV7-9
CDR3nt: TGTGCCAGCAGCTTCACAGGGCGGGATGAGCAGTTCTTC
CDR3aa: CASSFTGRDEQFF

abundance: .
len: 15
d_gene: TRBD1
j_gene: TRBJ1-4
v_gene: TRBV19
CDR3nt: TGTGCCAGTACTCTACGGGGACAGTTTAATGAAAAACTGTTTTTT
CDR3aa: CASTLRGQFNEKLFF

abundance: .
len: 15
d_gene: TRBD2
j_gene: TRBJ2-1
v_gene: TRBV19
CDR3nt: TGTGCCAGTAGTATTCAGAGCGGGAGGAACAATGAGCAGTTCTTC
CDR3aa: CASSIQSGRNNEQFF

abundance: .
len: 15
d_gene: .
j_gene: TRBJ1-2
v_gene: TRBV5-1
CDR3nt: TGCGCCAGCAGCTTGATCAGGGGCGAGGGCTATGGCTACACCTTC
CDR3aa: CASSLIRGEGYGYTF

abundance: .
len: 13
d_gene: .
j_gene: TRBJ1-5
v_gene: TRBV18
CDR3nt: TGTGCCAGCTCACCATCCAGGGATCAGCCCCAGCATTTT
CDR3aa: CASSPSRDQPQHF

abundance: .
len: 16
d_gene: TRBD1
j_gene: TRBJ1-1
v_gene: TRBV27
CDR3nt: TGTGCCAGCAGTTTGGGACAGGGGGTTATGAACACTGAAGCTTTCTTT
CDR3aa: CASSLGQGVMNTEAFF

abundance: .
len: 13
d_gene: .
j_gene: TRBJ2-7
v_gene: TRBV30
CDR3nt: TGTGCCTGGAGTAATGGACAGACTTACGAGCAGTACTTC
CDR3aa: CAWSNGQTYEQYF

abundance: .
len: 16
d_gene: TRBD2
j_gene: TRBJ2-3
v_gene: TRBV5-4
CDR3nt: TGTGCCAGCAGCTTGAGGCTAGCGGGGCTTGGAGATACGCAGTATTTT
CDR3aa: CASSLRLAGLGDTQYF

abundance: .
len: 13
d_gene: TRBD1
j_gene: TRBJ1-1
v_gene: TRBV2
CDR3nt: TGTGCCAGCAACGACAGGGAGGACACTGAAGCTTTCTTT
CDR3aa: CASNDREDTEAFF

abundance: .
len: 14
d_gene: .
j_gene: TRBJ2-4
v_gene: TRBV27
CDR3nt: TGTGCCAGCAGTAAGCGCGACGGCAAAAACATTCAGTACTTC
CDR3aa: CASSKRDGKNIQYF

abundance: .
len: 16
d_gene: .
j_gene: TRBJ1-1
v_gene: TRBV28
CDR3nt: TGTGCCAGCAGTTCCGCACAGGGCCAAATTGCCGCTGAAGCTTTCTTT
CDR3aa: CASSSAQGQIAAEAFF

abundance: .
len: 15
d_gene: .
j_gene: TRBJ2-7
v_gene: TRBV7-9
CDR3nt: TGTGCCAGCAGCTCTCCGTTAGTACCCACCTACGAGCAGTACTTC
CDR3aa: CASSSPLVPTYEQYF

abundance: .
len: 14
d_gene: TRBD1
j_gene: TRBJ1-6
v_gene: TRBV7-9
CDR3nt: TGTGCCAGCAGCGCGGGACAGGGGTATTCACCCCTCCACTTT
CDR3aa: CASSAGQGYSPLHF

abundance: .
len: 15
d_gene: TRBD2
j_gene: TRBJ2-1
v_gene: TRBV7-8
CDR3nt: TGTGCCAGCAGCACGACTAGCGGGAGGGTTGGTGAGCAGTTCTTC
CDR3aa: CASSTTSGRVGEQFF

abundance: .
len: 14
d_gene: TRBD1
j_gene: TRBJ1-2
v_gene: TRBV2
CDR3nt: TGTGCCAGCATCGAGGGACAGGGGGCATACGGCTACACCTTC
CDR3aa: CASIEGQGAYGYTF

abundance: .
len: 14
d_gene: .
j_gene: TRBJ1-1
v_gene: TRBV11-2
CDR3nt: TGTGCCAGCAGCTTAGTACCTACGAACACTGAAGCTTTCTTT
CDR3aa: CASSLVPTNTEAFF

abundance: once
len: 12
d_gene: TRBD2
j_gene: TRBJ2-5
v_gene: TRBV3-1/TRBV3-2
CDR3nt: TGTGCCAGCGGGACTAGCTCTGAGACCCAGTACTTC
CDR3aa: CASGTSSETQYF

abundance: .
len: 16
d_gene: TRBD2
j_gene: TRBJ2-1
v_gene: TRBV7-9
CDR3nt: TGTGCCAGCAGCCCCTGGACTAGCGGGAGGTACAATGAGCAGTTCTTC
CDR3aa: CASSPWTSGRYNEQFF

abundance: .
len: 13
d_gene: TRBD1
j_gene: TRBJ1-2
v_gene: TRBV18
CDR3nt: TGTGCCAGCTCACCGGGGACAGACTATGGCTACACCTTC
CDR3aa: CASSPGTDYGYTF